The next 15 T cell receptor beta chains were all read from a single sample in a study of beta chain features in type 1 diabetes. Every bit of the isolated RNA underwent reverse transcription, so sequencing read expressed TCRB transcripts. Profiled with immunoSEQ multiplex PCR; TCRdb holds only in-frame clones, not every one. The profile shows hundreds of thousands of clones, roughly an eighth of them singletons. The sequenced sample was naive CD4+ T cells from blood. The receptors come from a man aged 18-30 years in good health.

The J gene is TRBJ2-3, the V gene TRBV30; D is ambiguous. CDR1 is GTSNPN and CDR2 is SVGIG in the germline V gene (reference sequence). Trimming removed 1 base at V and 6 bases at J, with 8 bases between. This CDR3 is built from 12 residues. In DNA, the CDR3 is TGTGCCTGGAGTGCCCCTATCGATACGCAGTATTTT. Protein: CAWSAPIDTQYF.

The chain is built from TRBV15 and TRBJ2-1; a weak D match, TRBD2 (6 bases). Deletions cut 4 bases from V and 0 bases from J, with 10 bases between. Germline loops: CDR1 LNHNV, CDR2 YYDKDF (reference sequence). The CDR3 extends over 15 amino acids. The CDR3 nucleotides read TGTGCCACCAGCACCCACGGGAGCTCCTACAATGAGCAGTTCTTC. The encoded protein is CATSTHGSSYNEQFF.

CDR3 nucleotide sequence: TGTGCCAGCAGTGAATCTCAAGGGGCCAGGGGGACCCAGTACTTC. The encoded protein is CASSESQGARGTQYF. The chain employs TRBV25-1 and TRBJ2-5, with a tentative D call TRBD1 (6 bases). The CDR3 runs to 15 residues. The V end lost 1 base, the J end lost 7 bases, and 16 bases lay between the germline ends. Per germline, CDR1 MGHDK and CDR2 SYGVNS.

The chain employs TRBV11-2 and TRBJ2-1; D perhaps matches TRBD2 (5 bases). Trimming removed 6 bases from V and 0 bases from J, with 12 bases in between. CDR1 SGHAT and CDR2 FQNNGV come from the germline V gene. The CDR3 is 15 residues long. The CDR3 coding sequence is TGTGCCAGCAGGCCTGGACTCGACTCCTACAATGAGCAGTTCTTC. Its translation: CASRPGLDSYNEQFF.

In this sample, this clone turned up a few times. This sequence joins TRBV10-3 and TRBJ2-1; TRBD2 agrees at 13 bases. The ends lost 2 bases at V and 7 bases at J; junction bases unmatched: 14. The CDR3 consists of 19 residues. From germline, CDR1 is ENHRY and CDR2 SYGVKD. The CDR3 region has the DNA TGTGCCATCAGTGAGCCTGGGACTAGCGGGATGGGGGCATGGAATGAGCAGTTCTTC. It specifies CAISEPGTSGMGAWNEQFF.

The chain joins TRBV7-9 to TRBJ1-3; D is unclear. CDR1 and CDR2 from the germline V gene are SEHNR and FQNEAQ (reference sequence). The CDR3 consists of 14 residues. V lost 2 bases and J 4 bases, leaving 9 bases between the germline ends. This CDR3 reads CASSLQARGNTIYF. As DNA, the CDR3 is TGTGCCAGCAGCTTACAGGCGAGAGGAAACACCATATATTTT.

The chain is built from TRBV27 and TRBJ2-3, with D possibly matching TRBD1 (5 bases). The CDR3 has 15 residues. Trimming took off 6 bases at V and 0 bases at J, with 13 bases between the two ends. Looked up from germline, CDR1 is MNHEY and CDR2 is SMNVEV (reference sequence). The CDR3 is CASSRQLLSTDTQYF. The CDR3 nucleotides are TGTGCCAGCAGCAGACAGCTATTAAGCACAGATACGCAGTATTTT.

The rearrangement joins TRBV7-9 to TRBJ2-3; 11 bases line up with TRBD2. V shed 1 base, J shed 3 bases, and the junction held 3 bases outside the gene matches. The germline CDR1 and CDR2 sequences are SEHNR and FQNEAQ (reference sequence). This CDR3 contains 16 residues. The chain's CDR3 is CASSLDLAGGTDTQYF. The CDR3 DNA reads as TGTGCCAGCAGCTTAGATCTAGCGGGAGGAACAGATACGCAGTATTTT.

The chain uses TRBV6-5 and TRBJ1-2; D might be TRBD1 (5 bases). Germline-derived CDR1 and CDR2 are MNHEY and SVGAGI. This CDR3 is 14 amino acids long. Trimming pared 6 bases from V and 5 bases from J, leaving 16 bases between. This chain's CDR3 is CASRATGGNYGYTF. The CDR3, as DNA: TGTGCCAGCAGAGCTACGGGGGGGAATTATGGCTACACCTTC.

A few counts support this clone. This chain uses TRBV7-2 with TRBJ1-2; the D gene is possibly TRBD1 (5 bases). The germline V and J ends were trimmed by 9 bases and 2 bases, with 19 bases remaining between them. The CDR3 is made up of 15 amino acids. Germline assignment: CDR1 SGHTA and CDR2 FQGNSA. The CDR3 protein is CASLLLVGGNYGYTF. The CDR3 coding sequence is TGTGCCAGTCTATTACTGGTGGGGGGGAACTATGGCTACACCTTC. The full variable domain, in which reference TRBV7-2 and TRBJ1-2 provide the parts outside the CDR3, is GAGVSQSPSNKVTEKGKDVELRCDPISGHTALYWYRQSLGQGLEFLIYFQGNSAPDKSGLPSDRFSAERTGGSVSTLTIQRTQQEDSAVYLCASLLLVGGNYGYTFGSGTRLTVV.

This clone was seen only a few times. The chain uses TRBV27 and TRBJ2-7; perhaps TRBD2 as D (6 bases). The length of the CDR3 is 17 residues. V lost 0 bases and J lost 2, with 17 bases in between. CDR1 MNHEY and CDR2 SMNVEV come from the germline V gene (reference sequence). In DNA, the CDR3 is TGTGCCAGCAGTTTATCGTCTTCGGGGACTGTGACCTACGAGCAGTACTTC. Encoded protein: CASSLSSSGTVTYEQYF.

This clone was seen more than once but under ten times. The same CDR3 arises from other DNA sequences in this sample as well. The CDR3 is CASSFQGNTGELFF. The CDR3 coding sequence is TGCGCCAGCAGCTTCCAGGGGAACACCGGGGAGCTGTTTTTT. The chain joins TRBV5-1 to TRBJ2-2, with D maybe TRBD1 (5 bases). With 2 bases removed from V and 1 base from J, the gap between germline ends came to 6 bases. Per the germline V gene, CDR1 is SGHRS and CDR2 is YFSETQ. The CDR3 loop spans 14 amino acids.

The V call is TRBV11-3, the J call TRBJ2-2; TRBD2 aligns across 8 bases. V lost 1 base to trimming and J lost 1 base; unmatched junction nucleotides: 5. Germline CDR1 SGHNT, CDR2 YENEEA. The CDR3 totals 17 residues. The CDR3 is CASSLAPGLGNTGELFF. The CDR3, as DNA: TGTGCCAGCAGCTTAGCCCCGGGACTAGGGAACACCGGGGAGCTGTTTTTT.

The gene calls are TRBV27 and TRBJ2-2; 7 bases are shared with TRBD1. Germline CDR1 MNHEY, CDR2 SMNVEV (reference sequence). J gave up 3 bases and V 5 bases, and 12 bases lay outside the gene matches. The CDR3 extends over 17 amino acids. In DNA, the CDR3 is TGTGCCAGCAGTCTCACCGGGACAGCGTGGCACACCGGGGAGCTGTTTTTT. It is translated as CASSLTGTAWHTGELFF.

The rearrangement links TRBV5-1 to TRBJ2-5, with D perhaps matching TRBD1 (5 bases). V lost 3 bases to trimming and J lost 4 bases, with 13 bases between them. Germline loops: CDR1 SGHRS, CDR2 YFSETQ. The CDR3 totals 14 residues. The DNA of the CDR3 is TGCGCCAGCAGCTCCGGCGGTGGGGCAGAGACCCAGTACTTC. This translates into CASSSGGGAETQYF.